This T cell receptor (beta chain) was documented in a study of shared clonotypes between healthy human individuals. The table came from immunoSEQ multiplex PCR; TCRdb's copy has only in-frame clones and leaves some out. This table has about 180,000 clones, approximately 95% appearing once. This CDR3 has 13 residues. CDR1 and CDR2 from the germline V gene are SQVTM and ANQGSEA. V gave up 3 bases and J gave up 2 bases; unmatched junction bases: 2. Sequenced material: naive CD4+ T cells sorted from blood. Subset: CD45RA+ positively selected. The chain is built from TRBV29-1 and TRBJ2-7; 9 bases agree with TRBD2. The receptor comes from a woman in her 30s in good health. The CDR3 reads CSVEAGGAYEQYF. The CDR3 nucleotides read TGCAGCGTTGAGGCGGGAGGGGCCTACGAGCAGTACTTC.